One sample yielded the 17 T cell receptor beta chains listed below, sequenced in a study of blood T cell repertoires in COVID-19. Method: immunoSEQ multiplex PCR; TCRdb's copy keeps in-frame clones and lacks some. Among hundreds of thousands of clones, around 84% were seen once, and the ten largest hold about 14%. The specimen sequenced was PBMCs or T cells enriched from blood (not recorded which). Receptor source: a young man who had recovered from COVID-19.

This chain links TRBV7-2 with TRBJ1-4; 11 nucleotides line up with TRBD1. The germline V gene has CDR1 SGHTA and CDR2 FQGNSA. This CDR3 is 15 amino acids long. Trimming removed 3 bases from V and 5 bases from J; junction bases left unmatched: 2. The CDR3 nucleotides read TGTGCCAGCAGCTTTGGGGACAGGGGGAATGAAAAACTGTTTTTT. Protein: CASSFGDRGNEKLFF.

The chain combines TRBV6-6 with TRBJ2-1, with 9 nucleotides matching TRBD1. Germline V gene data show CDR1 as MNHNY and CDR2 as SVGAGI (reference sequence). CDR3 length: 20 amino acids. Trimming cost V 5 bases and J 14 bases; bases outside gene matches: 31. This chain's CDR3 is CASSPTGTIAGTGYRIREFF. The CDR3 DNA reads TGTGCCAGCAGTCCCACTGGCACCATCGCCGGGACAGGGTATAGAATTAGGGAGTTCTTC.

The J gene is TRBJ1-2, the V gene TRBV6-5, with TRBD1 identical over 9 bases. The CDR3 spans 12 residues. Germline V gene sequence: CDR1 MNHEY, CDR2 SVGAGI. The trim removed 6 bases at V and 8 bases at J, leaving 4 bases unmatched. CDR3 protein: CASRQGTGGYTF. The CDR3 nucleotides are TGTGCCAGCAGGCAGGGGACAGGGGGCTACACCTTC.

The CDR3, as DNA: TGTGCCAGCTCATCCCAGGGGACCTACAATGAGCAGTTCTTC. Its translation is CASSSQGTYNEQFF. This chain joins TRBV18 and TRBJ2-1; TRBD1 is a possible D gene (6 bases). Trimming took off 5 bases at V and 2 bases at J, with 10 bases between the two ends. Germline V CDR1 and CDR2: KGHSH, LQKENI. The CDR3 spans 14 residues.

V is TRBV7-9 and J is TRBJ2-5; the match to TRBD1 covers 9 bases. Germline assignment: CDR1 SEHNR and CDR2 FQNEAQ (reference sequence). This CDR3 has 15 residues. J gave up 8 bases and V 3 bases, and 10 bases lay outside the gene matches. DNA for the CDR3: TGTGCCAGCAGCTTTTCCCGTACAGGGGGCGCAACCCAGTACTTC. The encoded protein is CASSFSRTGGATQYF.

In regard to this clone: The same CDR3 can be traced to other DNA sequences in this sample. This sequence joins TRBV18 and TRBJ1-1; D not resolved. The CDR3 has 14 amino acids. V was trimmed by 3 bases and J by 0 bases, leaving 8 bases between them. Germline lookup yields CDR1 KGHSH and CDR2 LQKENI. CDR3 nucleotide sequence: TGTGCCAGCTCACCCCCGTCGGTGAACACTGAAGCTTTCTTT. Amino acid sequence: CASSPPSVNTEAFF.

The chain couples TRBV7-3 to TRBJ2-1; no firm D call. The CDR3 loop spans 16 amino acids. The germline CDR1 and CDR2 sequences are SGHTA and FQGTGA. The V and J ends lost 2 bases and 0 bases respectively, with 11 bases between them. As DNA, the CDR3 is TGTGCCAGCAGCTTAGACCAGGCCAGCTCCTACAATGAGCAGTTCTTC. It yields the protein CASSLDQASSYNEQFF.

V and J are TRBV28 and TRBJ1-1, with TRBD1 matching over 10 bases. V gave up 8 bases and J gave up 5 bases; unmatched junction bases: 8. The V gene's germline CDR1 is MDHEN and CDR2 SYDVKM. This CDR3 contains 14 residues. CDR3 nucleotides: TGTGCCAGCTGCCGGACAGGGGGTAGGACTGAAGCTTTCTTT. This encodes CASCRTGGRTEAFF. Together with reference TRBV28 and TRBJ1-1, the CDR3 gives the full variable domain: DVKVTQSSRYLVKRTGEKVFLECVQDMDHENMFWYRQDPGLGLRLIYFSYDVKMKEKGDIPEGYSVSREKKERFSLILESASTNQTSMYLCASCRTGGRTEAFFGQGTRLTVV.

V and J are TRBV7-2 and TRBJ2-7; TRBD2 aligns across 7 bases. V dropped 6 bases and J dropped 1; count of bases not matched to a gene: 6. In germline, CDR1 is SGHTA, CDR2 FQGNSA. CDR3 size: 14 residues. As DNA, the CDR3 is TGTGCCAGCAGTTCCCGGGGGGATTCCTACGAGCAGTACTTC. It is translated as CASSSRGDSYEQYF.

J is TRBJ2-3 and V is TRBV18, with D unresolved. This CDR3 contains 12 residues. CDR1 is KGHSH and CDR2 is LQKENI in the germline V gene. Trimming cost V 4 bases and J 2 bases, with 4 bases left between them. CDR3 sequence: CASSLLTDTQYF. CDR3 in DNA: TGTGCCAGCTCACTACTCACAGATACGCAGTATTTT.

This chain joins TRBV19 and TRBJ2-1; 8 bases agree with TRBD2. This CDR3 has 14 amino acids. Germline CDR1 reads LNHDA; CDR2 reads SQIVND (reference sequence). V gave up 6 bases and J gave up 5 bases; unmatched junction bases: 6. Written as DNA, the CDR3 is TGTGCCAGTAGCGGAGCGGGAGAAAACAATGAGCAGTTCTTC. Translating it yields CASSGAGENNEQFF.

The chain recombines TRBV2 with TRBJ2-6; D might be TRBD2 (5 bases). Germline CDR1 reads SNHLY; CDR2 reads FYNNEI. V lost 6 bases and J lost 4, with 16 bases in between. The CDR3 is 16 amino acids. DNA for the CDR3: TGTGCCAGCAGGGCGCGGGTGAAAGTGGGGGCCAACGTCCTGACTTTC. Its translation is CASRARVKVGANVLTF.

V is TRBV5-1 and J is TRBJ2-2; D unresolved. Trimming shortened V by 1 base and J by 5 bases, and 3 bases separated the two germline ends. Germline lookup yields CDR1 SGHRS and CDR2 YFSETQ. The CDR3 contains 12 residues. CDR3 in DNA: TGCGCCAGCAGCTTGCCAACCGGGGAGCTGTTTTTT. This encodes CASSLPTGELFF. Together with reference TRBV5-1 and TRBJ2-2, the CDR3 gives the full variable domain: KAGVTQTPRYLIKTRGQQVTLSCSPISGHRSVSWYQQTPGQGLQFLFEYFSETQRNKGNFPGRFSGRQFSNSRSEMNVSTLELGDSALYLCASSLPTGELFFGEGSRLTVL.

The V call is TRBV19, the J call TRBJ2-2, with 9 bases aligning to TRBD1. CDR3 size: 18 residues. The J segment lost 4 bases and the V segment lost 6 bases, leaving 15 bases of the junction unmatched. Germline V CDR1 and CDR2: LNHDA, SQIVND (reference sequence). Here the CDR3 reads CASSPRPPGTGFTGELFF. CDR3 in DNA: TGTGCCAGTAGCCCCCGCCCCCCCGGGACAGGGTTCACCGGGGAGCTGTTTTTT.

The J gene is TRBJ2-5, the V gene TRBV9, with D perhaps matching TRBD1 (8 bases). Germline lookup yields CDR1 SGDLS and CDR2 YYNGEE. The CDR3 has 16 residues. V lost 0 bases and J 2 bases, leaving 14 bases between the germline ends. The CDR3 DNA sequence: TGTGCCAGCAGCGTAGGTCGGGGGGACAGGCAAGAGACCCAGTACTTC. Translation: CASSVGRGDRQETQYF.

V gene TRBV27 combines with J gene TRBJ2-1; the match to TRBD1 covers 7 bases. With 5 bases clipped from V and 3 bases from J, the junction kept 4 bases outside the gene matches. This CDR3 spans 14 amino acids. Per germline, CDR1 MNHEY and CDR2 SMNVEV (reference sequence). DNA for the CDR3: TGTGCCAGCAGTCCGGGACAGAACTACAATGAGCAGTTCTTC. Translated: CASSPGQNYNEQFF.

The chain employs TRBV11-3 and TRBJ2-2, with TRBD2 matching 7 bases. This CDR3 has 17 amino acids. Germline V gives CDR1 SGHNT, CDR2 YENEEA. Germline trimming cut 4 bases from V and 0 bases from J; bases unmatched to any gene: 8. The CDR3 coding sequence is TGTGCCAGCAGCTCCGGACTAAGCGGGGCGAACACCGGGGAGCTGTTTTTT. Protein product: CASSSGLSGANTGELFF.